The 20 T cell receptor delta chains below come from one sample, sequenced in a study of gamma-delta T cells after stem cell transplantation. TCRdb applied CATT to the RT-PCR reads for clone calling. The profile shows 11,000 or so delta-chain clones, less than 50% of them singletons. The sequencing input was gamma-delta T cells. The receptors here all came from a human donor. It is not recorded whose cells these are; they may come from a transplant donor.

This sequence joins TRDV2 and TRDJ1, with 12 bases fitting TRDD3. Germline lookup yields CDR1 GEAIGNYY and CDR2 EKD. Trimming at V came to 1 base and at J to 4 bases, leaving 24 bases not matched to a gene. The CDR3 is made up of 22 amino acids. The CDR3 DNA reads as TGTGCCTGTGACACTAACGTCCGGCCTAGGGGCACTGGGGGATACTGCAGCGATAAACTCATCTTT. It translates to CACDTNVRPRGTGGYCSDKLIF.

As for this clone: A junction end diverges from the germline sequence, so it may reflect a read error. This sequence joins TRDV1 and TRDJ1, with 8 bases fitting TRDD3. CDR1 TSWWSYY and CDR2 QGS come from the germline V gene. The CDR3 is made up of 19 amino acids. The CDR3 DNA sequence: TGTGCTATTGGGGCCAGCTCCCGTACTGGGGGGGAGTACACCGATAAACTCATCTTT. It specifies CAIGASSRTGGEYTDKLIF.

This clone has just a few counts. The chain recombines TRDV1 with TRDJ1; 13 bases map to TRDD3. This CDR3 comprises 24 residues. From germline, CDR1 is TSWWSYY and CDR2 QGS. J was trimmed by 4 bases and V by 4 bases; bases with no gene match: 30. CDR3 sequence: CALGATPSYSRHCTGGYVHDKLIF. CDR3 in DNA: TGTGCTCTTGGGGCCACACCTTCCTACAGTCGACATTGTACTGGGGGATACGTCCACGATAAACTCATCTTT.

This rearrangement joins TRDV1 to TRDJ1; 8 bases agree with TRDD3. Germline V lookup: CDR1 TSWWSYY, CDR2 QGS. CDR3 length equals 17 residues. V dropped 5 bases and J dropped 0; count of bases not matched to a gene: 11. In DNA, the CDR3 is TGTGCTCTTGGGACCTTACTGGGGGCCCCGTACACCGATAAACTCATCTTT. It translates to CALGTLLGAPYTDKLIF.

In this sample, this clone turned up a few times. The chain joins TRDV2 to TRDJ1; D remains ambiguous. The V and J ends lost 3 bases and 8 bases respectively, with 6 bases between them. CDR1 and CDR2 from the germline V gene are GEAIGNYY and EKD. The CDR3 loop spans 10 amino acids. CDR3 nucleotides: TGTGCCTGTGACCATCCCAAACTCATCTTT. Its translation: CACDHPKLIF.

V and J are TRDV1 and TRDJ1; D uncertain. The CDR3 extends over 19 amino acids. The V gene lost 5 bases and the J gene lost 0 bases, with 25 bases spanning the gap. Per germline, CDR1 TSWWSYY and CDR2 QGS. The CDR3: CALGLNNRLPKLYTDKLIF. The CDR3 DNA is TGTGCTCTTGGGCTCAACAACCGACTCCCTAAGCTGTACACCGATAAACTCATCTTT.

The chain has TRDV1 and TRDJ1, with 10 nucleotides matching TRDD3. CDR1 and CDR2 (germline): TSWWSYY, QGS. There are 18 residues in the CDR3. V was clipped by 3 bases and J by 2 bases; unmatched bases: 12. In nucleotides, the CDR3 is TGTGCTCTTGGGGATACCTGGGGACGGGGGGATACGACCGATAAACTCATCTTT. Residues: CALGDTWGRGDTTDKLIF.

This clone turned up a few times. Other DNA sequences of this sample code for an identical CDR3. The chain links TRDV2 to TRDJ1, with 7 bases matching TRDD3. The trim removed 5 bases at V and 0 bases at J, leaving 17 bases unmatched. Germline CDR1 reads GEAIGNYY; CDR2 reads EKD. This CDR3 contains 18 residues. The CDR3 region has the DNA TGTGCCTGTGGTCCTGACTGGGGATCCCCTTTTTACACCGATAAACTCATCTTT. Its protein product is CACGPDWGSPFYTDKLIF.

As to this clone: A read error may account for a junction end that differs from germline. The CDR3 spells CACDTPRTLVLLSYNDTLIF. CDR3 sequence (DNA): TGTGCCTGTGACACTCCCCGAACCTTAGTCCTGTTGTCATACAACGATACACTCATCTTT. The chain has TRDV2 and TRDJ1; weak D call: TRDD3 (5 bases). The V gene's germline CDR1 is GEAIGNYY and CDR2 EKD. CDR3 length equals 20 residues.

The genes are TRDV3 and TRDJ1; TRDD3 matches 9 bases. The CDR3 runs 18 residues. Germline CDR1 is TVYSNPD and CDR2 is GDNSRS (reference sequence). With V trimmed by 4 bases and J by 0 bases, 18 bases remained unmatched. CDR3 in DNA: TGTGCCTGTCTAAACACGGGGGATACCCTCCGGTACACCGATAAACTCATCTTT. Amino acids: CACLNTGDTLRYTDKLIF.

This clone was picked up a small number of times. This clone may be a read error of a much larger clone one base away. This specimen includes other DNA sequences encoding the same CDR3. The V gene is TRDV2, the J gene TRDJ2, with 10 bases aligning to TRDD3. The V gene's germline CDR1 is GEAIGNYY and CDR2 EKD. The CDR3 has 15 amino acids. In DNA, the CDR3 is TGCGCCTGTGACACCGGACTGGGGGATACAGCACAACTCTTCTTT. Protein product: CACDTGLGDTAQLFF.

This clone was detected once. The chain uses TRDV2 and TRDJ1; 10 nucleotides agree with TRDD3. The length of the CDR3 is 21 residues. The V segment lost 0 bases and the J segment 1 base; nucleotides outside the gene matches: 19. Germline V lookup: CDR1 GEAIGNYY, CDR2 EKD. The CDR3 here is CACDTASYLLGGIRGTDKLIF. CDR3 DNA: TGTGCCTGTGACACCGCCTCCTACCTGCTCGGGGGGATACGGGGCACCGATAAACTCATCTTT.

V is TRDV2 and J is TRDJ3; 10 bases match TRDD3. Per germline, CDR1 GEAIGNYY and CDR2 EKD. The V segment lost 4 bases and the J segment 0 bases; nucleotides outside the gene matches: 17. CDR3 length: 22 amino acids. The CDR3 DNA reads as TGTGCCTGTGATCAAAACACCTGGGGGATATTCCCTAGCTCCTGGGACACCCGACAGATGTTTTTC. Protein: CACDQNTWGIFPSSWDTRQMFF.

About this clone itself: The sample contains more than one DNA sequence encoding this CDR3. The chain combines TRDV2 with TRDJ3; D is perhaps TRDD3 (5 bases). V lost 0 bases and J lost 2, with 16 bases in between. From germline, CDR1 is GEAIGNYY and CDR2 EKD. The CDR3 is 19 amino acids. CDR3 sequence: CACDTGGGLFTWDTRQMFF. The DNA for the CDR3 is TGTGCCTGTGACACCGGGGGGGGCCTTTTTACCTGGGACACCCGACAGATGTTTTTC.

The chain combines TRDV1 with TRDJ1; TRDD2 matches 8 bases. The V and J ends lost 11 bases and 0 bases, in that order; junction bases with no gene match: 11. There are 15 residues in the CDR3. The V gene's germline CDR1 is TSWWSYY and CDR2 QGS. CDR3 amino acids: CASGETSYDTDKLIF. CDR3 in DNA: TGTGCTAGTGGGGAAACTTCCTACGACACCGATAAACTCATCTTT.

Turning to this clone: A read error may produce the germline difference seen at one junction end. The chain is built from TRDV2 and TRDJ2; possible D gene TRDD3, 5 bases. The CDR3 consists of 15 residues. The germline V gene encodes CDR1 GEAIGNYY and CDR2 EKD. CDR3 nucleotide sequence: TGTGCCTGTAGTCTTGGGGACACCCAGACCTCACACCTCTTCTTT. It encodes CACSLGDTQTSHLFF.

The gene calls are TRDV1 and TRDJ1; 12 nucleotides line up with TRDD3. With V trimmed by 4 bases and J by 1 base, 19 bases remained unmatched. This CDR3 region has 21 residues. Germline lookup yields CDR1 TSWWSYY and CDR2 QGS. CDR3 bases: TGTGCTCTTGGGGGACACTTGAACTACGTCTGGGGGATACGGGGCACCGATAAACTCATCTTT. Its translation is CALGGHLNYVWGIRGTDKLIF.

The rearrangement uses TRDV1 and TRDJ1; TRDD3 agrees at 11 bases. V shed 0 bases, J shed 2 bases, and the junction held 20 bases outside the gene matches. From germline, CDR1 is TSWWSYY and CDR2 QGS. The CDR3 extends over 22 amino acids. CDR3 sequence reads: CALGELRFELGDNPSWTDKLIF. CDR3 DNA sequence: TGTGCTCTTGGGGAACTGAGGTTCGAACTGGGGGATAACCCCTCGTGGACCGATAAACTCATCTTT.

A word on this clone: One base away lies a much larger clone, so this may be a sequencing read error. The V gene is TRDV2, the J gene TRDJ1; 10 nucleotides line up with TRDD3. Germline CDR1 is GEAIGNYY and CDR2 is EKD. With 3 bases clipped from V and 1 base from J, the junction kept 16 bases outside the gene matches. There are 19 residues in the CDR3. For the CDR3, the DNA is TGTGCCTGTGACCCGTCCTTGGTGGGGGATACCCAAAGCACCGATAAACTCATCTTT. Encoded protein: CACDPSLVGDTQSTDKLIF.

The CDR3 DNA sequence: TGTGCTCTTGGGGAACTATACACATTCCGTCGGGGACGTACTGGGGGACAGTACACCGATAAACTCATCTTT. Its protein product is CALGELYTFRRGRTGGQYTDKLIF. The J gene is TRDJ1, the V gene TRDV1, with 9 bases matching TRDD3. Germline-derived CDR1 and CDR2 are TSWWSYY and QGS. Unmatched junction bases numbered 26, after V lost 0 bases and J lost 0 bases. The CDR3 length is 24 residues.